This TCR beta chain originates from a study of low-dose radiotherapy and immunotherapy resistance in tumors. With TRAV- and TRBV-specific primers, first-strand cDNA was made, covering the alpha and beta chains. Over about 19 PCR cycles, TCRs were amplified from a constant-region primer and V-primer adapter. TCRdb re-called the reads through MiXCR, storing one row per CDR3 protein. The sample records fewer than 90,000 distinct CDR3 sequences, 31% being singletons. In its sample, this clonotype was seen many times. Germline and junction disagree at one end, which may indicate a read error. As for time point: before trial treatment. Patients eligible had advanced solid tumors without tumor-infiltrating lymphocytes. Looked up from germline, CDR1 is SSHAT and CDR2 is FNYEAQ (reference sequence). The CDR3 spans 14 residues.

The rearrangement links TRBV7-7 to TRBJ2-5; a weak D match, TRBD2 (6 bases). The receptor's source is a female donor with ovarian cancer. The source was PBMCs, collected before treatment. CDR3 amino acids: CASSPSGYQETQYF. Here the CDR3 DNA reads TGTGCTAGCAGCCCAAGCGGGTACCAAGAGACCCAGTACTTC.